This TCR beta chain was recorded in a study of CD4 T cells in relation to SARS-CoV-2 and coronaviruses. TCRdb's table, derived via immunoSEQ multiplex PCR, lists solely in-frame clones and lacks some. The data show just over 15,000 clones, approximately 73% seen once. With respect to this clone: The antigen remains undetermined.

Unexposed donor CD4+ T cells date from about 2011-2018, before the COVID-19 pandemic. After about ten days of culture, CD4+ T cells were isolated. The sample comprised CD4+ T cells from PBMCs, cultured in vitro. The origin of this receptor is a human donor in good health.

CDR3 bases: TGTGCCAGCTCACCGGGACTGGTTGAGGAGACCCAGTACTTC. It specifies CASSPGLVEETQYF. The rearrangement uses TRBV18 and TRBJ2-5; D is possibly TRBD2 (6 bases). The CDR3 consists of 14 residues. The V end lost 3 bases, the J end lost 5 bases, and 13 bases lay between the germline ends. Germline values: CDR1 KGHSH, CDR2 LQKENI.